A single sample is the source of the 20 T cell receptor beta chains below, sequenced in a study of blood T cell repertoires in COVID-19. Some clones are missing from TCRdb's copy, which holds only in-frame ones; the method was immunoSEQ multiplex PCR. The data contain approximately 200,000 clones, almost 85% of them singletons. Sequenced material: peripheral blood. These receptors all come from a human donor with acute or convalescent COVID-19. The donor label of this sample is uncertain.

The rearrangement uses TRBV11-3 and TRBJ2-3; 7 positions agree with TRBD2. V shed 4 bases and J 4 bases; nucleotides not matched to a gene: 5. The CDR3 contains 14 residues. Germline CDR1 and CDR2: SGHNT and YENEEA. DNA of the CDR3: TGTGCCAGCAGCTCGGTTAGCGGGTCAGATACGCAGTATTTT. Residues: CASSSVSGSDTQYF.

The table lists this clone with a count of one. The chain carries TRBV19 and TRBJ1-6, with a weak D call TRBD1 (6 bases). The CDR3 has 15 residues. Germline values: CDR1 LNHDA, CDR2 SQIVND (reference sequence). V lost 5 bases and J lost 6, with 14 bases in between. CDR3 region: CASSAHRDGNSPLHF. CDR3 nucleotide sequence: TGTGCCAGTAGTGCACACAGGGATGGTAATTCACCCCTCCACTTT.

The chain joins TRBV6-9 to TRBJ1-2; no clear D. The CDR3 runs to 10 residues. The germline CDR1 and CDR2 sequences are MNHGY and SVAAGI. The V end was cut by 4 bases, the J end by 6 bases, with 3 bases between. CDR3 coding DNA: TGTGCCAGCAGTTTAAATGGCTACACCTTC. This gives the protein CASSLNGYTF.

There are a few counts of this clone. This chain links TRBV10-3 with TRBJ2-3; TRBD2 aligns across 7 bases. CDR3 length: 14 residues. J lost 5 bases, V lost 7 bases, and 9 bases had no gene match. Looked up from germline, CDR1 is ENHRY and CDR2 is SYGVKD. For the CDR3, the DNA is TGTGCCATCAATCGGCGGGAGAAGGTAGATACGCAGTATTTT. Translated: CAINRREKVDTQYF.

V gene TRBV19 combines with J gene TRBJ2-1; a weak D match, TRBD2 (5 bases). CDR3 length equals 12 residues. Germline CDR1 LNHDA, CDR2 SQIVND (reference sequence). Trimming took off 5 bases at V and 7 bases at J, with 9 bases between the two ends. As DNA, the CDR3 is TGTGCCAGTAGTTCCGGGATAAATGAGCAGTTCTTC. It is translated as CASSSGINEQFF.

This clone came up many times. J is TRBJ1-1 and V is TRBV2; D perhaps matches TRBD1 (5 bases). Trimming removed 11 bases from V and 0 bases from J, with 13 bases in between. Germline-derived CDR1 and CDR2 are SNHLY and FYNNEI. This CDR3 is built from 13 residues. As DNA, the CDR3 is TGTGCCTCCAAGGGGCGGATGAACACTGAAGCTTTCTTT. It specifies CASKGRMNTEAFF.

The chain links TRBV27 to TRBJ2-3, with TRBD2 matching over 7 bases. The V segment lost 5 bases and the J segment 2 bases; nucleotides outside the gene matches: 10. CDR3 length equals 16 residues. Germline loops: CDR1 MNHEY, CDR2 SMNVEV (reference sequence). This CDR3 is CASSGDYLLPTDTQYF. DNA for the CDR3: TGTGCCAGCAGTGGGGACTATCTCTTACCCACAGATACGCAGTATTTT.

This chain links TRBV7-9 with TRBJ1-2, with TRBD1 identical over 12 bases. V gave up 4 bases and J gave up 6 bases; unmatched junction bases: 6. CDR3 length equals 15 residues. From germline, CDR1 is SEHNR and CDR2 FQNEAQ (reference sequence). The CDR3 region is CASSSGTGGWDGYTF. The CDR3 DNA is TGTGCCAGCAGCTCCGGGACAGGGGGCTGGGATGGCTACACCTTC.

This chain links TRBV29-1 with TRBJ2-5; 7 positions agree with TRBD1. This CDR3 contains 10 residues. Looked up from germline, CDR1 is SQVTM and CDR2 is ANQGSEA. CDR3 bases: TGCACAGGGGGAGAAGAGACCCAGTACTTC. This sequence encodes CTGGEETQYF.

This rearrangement joins TRBV28 to TRBJ2-7; TRBD2 agrees at 10 bases. With V trimmed by 5 bases and J by 3 bases, 1 base remained unmatched. The germline V gene encodes CDR1 MDHEN and CDR2 SYDVKM. The CDR3 is 13 residues long. The CDR3 nucleotides read TGTGCCAGCAGTGGGACTAGCGTCTACGAGCAGTACTTC. This codes for CASSGTSVYEQYF.

CDR3 in DNA: TGCAGCGCCAGGGGAGGGTTCGAAGCTTTCTTT. Protein sequence: CSARGGFEAFF. The chain links TRBV29-1 to TRBJ1-1; possibly TRBD1 for D (6 bases). From germline, CDR1 is SQVTM and CDR2 ANQGSEA. There are 11 residues in the CDR3. The V end lost 7 bases, the J end lost 8 bases, and 14 bases lay between the germline ends.

This clone occurred a few times. The rearrangement uses TRBV29-1 and TRBJ2-2, with TRBD1 identical over 8 bases. The CDR3 is 14 amino acids. CDR1 is SQVTM and CDR2 is ANQGSEA in the germline V gene. The junction had 4 bases not matched to a gene; V was cut back by 6 bases and J by 1 base. CDR3 DNA: TGCAGCGTAGGACAGGGCTGGAACACCGGGGAGCTGTTTTTT. Residues: CSVGQGWNTGELFF.

The CDR3 is CASSPGQGGTDTQYF. The CDR3 nucleotides are TGCGCCAGCAGCCCGGGACAGGGCGGCACAGATACGCAGTATTTT. V and J are TRBV5-1 and TRBJ2-3; TRBD1 matches at 9 bases. This CDR3 region has 15 residues. V shed 4 bases and J 1 base; nucleotides not matched to a gene: 4. The germline V gene has CDR1 SGHRS and CDR2 YFSETQ.

CDR3 region: CASSEELSYNQPQHF. As DNA, the CDR3 is TGCGCCAGCAGTGAAGAGTTAAGTTACAATCAGCCCCAGCATTTT. V and J are TRBV10-2 and TRBJ1-5, with D uncertain. Trimming shortened V by 3 bases and J by 3 bases, and 12 bases separated the two germline ends. Germline V gene lookup returns CDR1 WSHSY and CDR2 SAAADI. The CDR3 is 15 residues long.

The rearrangement joins TRBV7-3 to TRBJ1-5; 10 nucleotides match TRBD1. V was clipped by 7 bases and J by 4 bases; unmatched bases: 4. CDR1 and CDR2 (germline): SGHTA, FQGTGA. The CDR3 loop spans 14 amino acids. The CDR3 DNA follows: TGTGCCAGCAACGGGACAGGGGATAATCAGCCCCAGCATTTT. The encoded protein is CASNGTGDNQPQHF.

This sequence joins TRBV7-9 and TRBJ2-1; TRBD2 matches at 8 bases. The CDR3 loop spans 15 amino acids. The germline V gene encodes CDR1 SEHNR and CDR2 FQNEAQ (reference sequence). V was clipped by 5 bases and J by 9 bases; unmatched bases: 12. The CDR3, as DNA: TGTGCCAGCAGCCTCCGGGGAGCGGGAGTCGGTGAGCAGTTCTTC. Translated, it gives CASSLRGAGVGEQFF. Combining the CDR3 with reference TRBV7-9 and TRBJ2-1 gives the whole variable domain DTGVSQNPRHKITKRGQNVTFRCDPISEHNRLYWYRQTLGQGPEFLTYFQNEAQLEKSRLLSDRFSAERPKGSFSTLEIQRTEQGDSAMYLCASSLRGAGVGEQFFGPGTRLTVL.

The CDR3 loop is CASGSDYEQYF. CDR3 DNA: TGTGCCTCCGGGAGTGACTACGAGCAGTACTTC. This chain joins TRBV9 and TRBJ2-7; D perhaps matches TRBD2 (6 bases). Between the trimmed V and J ends, which lost 10 bases and 3 bases, there was a span of 11 bases. CDR3 size: 11 residues. Germline CDR1 SGDLS, CDR2 YYNGEE.

The rearrangement links TRBV6-2 or TRBV6-3 to TRBJ2-7, with a tentative D call TRBD1 (6 bases). This CDR3 region has 16 residues. Germline CDR1 is MNHEY and CDR2 is SVGEGT. V was shortened by 0 bases and J by 2 bases, with 14 bases between the two germline ends. CDR3 DNA sequence: TGTGCCAGCAGTTACTCGCTCACAGGGCGAACCTACGAGCAGTACTTC. Its protein product is CASSYSLTGRTYEQYF.

In its sample, this clone was seen a few times. The chain employs TRBV7-2 and TRBJ2-7, with 10 nucleotides matching TRBD2. The CDR3 is 15 residues long. V gave up 5 bases and J gave up 2 bases; unmatched junction bases: 6. Germline V gene data show CDR1 as SGHTA and CDR2 as FQGNSA. In DNA, the CDR3 is TGTGCCAGCAGCAAAGGGACTAGCGTTACCTACGAGCAGTACTTC. This sequence encodes CASSKGTSVTYEQYF. The full variable domain, with the rest looked up from reference TRBV7-2 and TRBJ2-7, is GAGVSQSPSNKVTEKGKDVELRCDPISGHTALYWYRQSLGQGLEFLIYFQGNSAPDKSGLPSDRFSAERTGGSVSTLTIQRTQQEDSAVYLCASSKGTSVTYEQYFGPGTRLTVT.

This clone was detected only a few times. V and J are TRBV9 and TRBJ2-2; 14 nucleotides agree with TRBD2. This CDR3 has 15 residues. The V gene end was trimmed by 2 bases and the J gene end by 8 bases; junction bases not matched to a gene: 2. From germline, CDR1 is SGDLS and CDR2 YYNGEE. Here the CDR3 DNA reads TGTGCCAGCAGCGTCGGGACTAGCGGGAGAGGGGAGCTGTTTTTT. Translating gives CASSVGTSGRGELFF.